The rows below give T cell receptor beta chains drawn from one sample of a study of T cell repertoires in cytomegalovirus infection. TCRdb processed the reads anew with MiXCR; each CDR3 protein has one entry. This table has some 240,000 distinct CDR3 sequences, about a sixth appearing once. The sequencing input was CD8+ T cells from PBMCs. All receptors derive from a human donor in good health (CMV status not recorded). Some clones in this sample may be carry-over from other donors' samples. Each CDR3 is given with its conserved first and last residue. Each record gives: V gene, J gene, clone size, CDR3 length, D gene, CDR3 protein, CDR3 DNA. D genes are given only for firm matches. Size tells how often a clone was seen (once, few, many) or the class of an expanded clone, and some rows leave it out.

>TRBV28|TRBJ2-1|-|12|TRBD1
CACLGQDNEQFF
TGTGCCTGTTTGGGACAGGACAATGAGCAGTTCTTC
>TRBV12-3/TRBV12-4|TRBJ2-7|many|14|TRBD1
CASSWGQGTYEQYF
TGTGCCAGCAGTTGGGGACAGGGGACCTACGAGCAGTACTTC
>TRBV28|TRBJ2-1|-|12|-
CASNAGYNEQFF
TGTGCCAGCAACGCAGGGTACAATGAGCAGTTCTTC
>TRBV28|TRBJ2-5|-|14|TRBD1
CASSRDRGGETQYF
TGTGCCAGCAGCCGAGACAGGGGTGGGGAGACCCAGTACTTC
>TRBV20-1|TRBJ2-4|few|15|-
CSARQGELAKNIQYF
TGCAGTGCTAGACAGGGCGAACTAGCCAAAAACATTCAGTACTTC
>TRBV29-1|TRBJ2-3|-|13|TRBD2
CSVGSGGADTQYF
TGCAGCGTTGGGAGCGGGGGGGCAGATACGCAGTATTTT
>TRBV29-1|TRBJ2-7|-|14|TRBD2
CSVEDRGGTYEQYF
TGCAGCGTTGAAGATCGGGGGGGTACCTACGAGCAGTACTTC
>TRBV7-9|TRBJ2-7|few|16|-
CASSLTVGARSREQYF
TGTGCCAGCAGCTTAACTGTTGGGGCCCGGAGTAGGGAGCAGTACTTC
>TRBV15|TRBJ2-7|once|14|TRBD2
CATSRERGGREQYF
TGTGCCACCAGCAGAGAACGGGGGGGGCGGGAGCAGTACTTC
>TRBV11-2|TRBJ2-5|-|16|TRBD1
CASSPRTGGERETQYF
TGTGCCAGCAGCCCTAGGACAGGGGGCGAGAGAGAGACCCAGTACTTC
>TRBV20-1|TRBJ2-1|-|15|TRBD1
CSAPWTGRSYNEQFF
TGCAGTGCTCCCTGGACAGGCCGCTCCTACAATGAGCAGTTCTTC
>TRBV11-2|TRBJ2-7|many|13|-
CASSTRTNYEQYF
TGTGCCAGCAGCACCAGGACTAACTACGAGCAGTACTTC
>TRBV28|TRBJ1-5|many|17|TRBD1
CASRTLEGAPPNQPQHF
TGTGCCAGCAGAACATTAGAGGGGGCGCCGCCCAATCAGCCCCAGCATTTT
>TRBV6-1|TRBJ2-7|many|13|-
CASSEEYKDEQYF
TGTGCCAGCAGTGAAGAATATAAGGACGAGCAGTACTTC
>TRBV6-5|TRBJ2-3|-|14|TRBD2
CASSLRLATDTQYF
TGTGCCAGCAGTTTAAGACTAGCAACAGATACGCAGTATTTT
>TRBV20-1|TRBJ2-5|many|16|-
CSARDRRRENQETQYF
TGCAGTGCTAGAGATCGTCGCAGGGAAAACCAAGAGACCCAGTACTTC
>TRBV27|TRBJ1-2|-|12|-
CASGAGSYGYTF
TGTGCCAGCGGGGCAGGGAGCTATGGCTACACCTTC
>TRBV4-1|TRBJ1-5|few|17|-
CASSQDPLTVTNQPQHF
TGCGCCAGCAGCCAAGATCCTTTGACAGTAACTAATCAGCCCCAGCATTTT
>TRBV12-3/TRBV12-4|TRBJ2-1|-|15|-
CASSPAGSSYNERFF
TGTGCCAGCAGTCCGGCTGGAAGCTCCTACAATGAGCGGTTCTTC
>TRBV7-8|TRBJ2-5|many|16|-
CASSETPGIWQETQYF
TGTGCCAGCAGTGAGACCCCCGGGATTTGGCAAGAGACCCAGTACTTC
>TRBV7-9|TRBJ2-7|-|12|TRBD2
CASSRGVYEQYF
TGTGCCAGCAGCCGGGGGGTCTACGAGCAGTACTTC
>TRBV12-3/TRBV12-4|TRBJ2-7|few|14|TRBD1
CASSPQGVAYEQYF
TGTGCCAGCAGTCCTCAGGGGGTGGCCTACGAGCAGTACTTC
>TRBV28|TRBJ1-6|once|14|TRBD1
CASRRDRAGSPLHF
TGTGCCAGCAGGAGGGACAGGGCTGGTTCACCCCTCCACTTT
>TRBV5-6|TRBJ1-1|-|13|-
CASSLWPAPEAFF
TGTGCCAGCAGCTTGTGGCCCGCTCCTGAAGCTTTCTTT
>TRBV6-5|TRBJ2-1|-|18|TRBD2
CASSYSAASGGASNEQFF
TGTGCCAGCAGTTACTCTGCGGCTAGCGGGGGGGCCAGTAATGAGCAGTTCTTC
>TRBV29-1|TRBJ1-2|few|15|-
CSVEFRQSDRYGYTF
TGCAGCGTTGAATTCAGGCAGTCAGATCGCTATGGCTACACCTTC
>TRBV2|TRBJ2-7|-|12|-
CASMRGGYEQYF
TGTGCCAGCATGCGTGGGGGGTACGAGCAGTACTTC
>TRBV6-6|TRBJ2-1|-|16|TRBD2
CASSYSRLADYNEQFF
TGTGCCAGCAGTTACTCGCGGCTAGCGGATTACAATGAGCAGTTCTTC
>TRBV6-5|TRBJ2-7|-|12|-
CASSPDRVEQYF
TGTGCCAGCAGTCCGGACCGGGTGGAGCAGTACTTC
>TRBV7-2|TRBJ1-3|many|16|-
CASSPRSRTTRNTIYF
TGTGCCAGCAGCCCCCGTTCCCGGACTACGCGAAACACCATATATTTT
>TRBV7-9|TRBJ2-7|-|15|TRBD2
CASSLSGTSASGGAF
TGTGCCAGCAGCTTATCCGGGACTAGCGCCTCAGGAGGGGCGTTC
>TRBV27|TRBJ1-5|few|15|TRBD1
CASSPGTGRNQPQHF
TGTGCCAGCAGTCCCGGGACAGGCCGGAATCAGCCCCAGCATTTT